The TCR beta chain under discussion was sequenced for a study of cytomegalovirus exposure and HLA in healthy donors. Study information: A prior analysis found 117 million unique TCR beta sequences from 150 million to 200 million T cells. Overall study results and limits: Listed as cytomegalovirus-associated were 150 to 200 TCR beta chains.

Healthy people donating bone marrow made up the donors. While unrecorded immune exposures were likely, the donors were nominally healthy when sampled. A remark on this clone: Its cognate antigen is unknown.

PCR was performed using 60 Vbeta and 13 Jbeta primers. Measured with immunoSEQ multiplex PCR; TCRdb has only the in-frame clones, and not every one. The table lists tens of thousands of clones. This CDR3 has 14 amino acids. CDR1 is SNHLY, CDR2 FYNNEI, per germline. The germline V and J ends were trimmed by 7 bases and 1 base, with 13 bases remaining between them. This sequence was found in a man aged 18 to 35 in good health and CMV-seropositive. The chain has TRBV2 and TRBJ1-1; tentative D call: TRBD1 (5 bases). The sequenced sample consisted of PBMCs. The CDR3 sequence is CASTRQTANTEAFF. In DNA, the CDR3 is TGTGCCAGCACCCGACAGACCGCGAACACTGAAGCTTTCTTT.